The rows below give T cell receptor beta chains drawn from one sample of a study of blood T cell repertoires in COVID-19. Data came from immunoSEQ multiplex PCR; TCRdb stores just in-frame clones and leaves some out. The sample lists fewer than 350,000 clones; around 86% were seen once. Sequences were obtained from PBMCs or T cells enriched from blood (not recorded which). The receptors were sampled from a man aged 60-69 years who had recovered from COVID-19. The CDR3 runs from the conserved cysteine through the conserved F or W. The order of the fields is V gene, J gene, CDR3 protein.

>TRBV30|TRBJ1-5
CAWSQEYSNQPQHF
>TRBV6-2/TRBV6-3|TRBJ2-2
CASSGLVTGELFF
>TRBV30|TRBJ1-1
CAWSATGQGNAEAFF
>TRBV10-3|TRBJ1-2
CAISENQGLFYGYTF
>TRBV10-3|TRBJ2-7
CAISDRLAGSYEQYF
>TRBV2|TRBJ2-5
CASSLGLAGRETQYF
>TRBV19|TRBJ2-1
CASTLRSTYNEQFF
>TRBV5-1|TRBJ2-7
CASSLGTGVFYEQYF
>TRBV5-1|TRBJ2-7
CASSLDGGSSYEQYF
>TRBV7-3|TRBJ2-2
CASSLWGHSNTGELFF
>TRBV19|TRBJ1-1
CATLPRDRARNTEAFF